A selection of T cell receptor beta chains follows, all from one sample in a study of T cells in Graves' hyperthyroidism and ophthalmopathy. In TCRdb, the multiplex PCR reads were re-called with MiXCR into one record per CDR3 protein. There are about 600,000 distinct CDR3 sequences in the sample; approximately 15% occur only once, and more than 6% lies in the top ten. Sequenced input: blood. These receptors all come from a woman between 18 and 29 years old with Graves' ophthalmopathy. CDR3s include the opening cysteine and the closing phenylalanine or tryptophan. The D gene is left open where the match is weak. The size field is filled for only some rows; it gives once, few, many or a size class.

clone_size	d_call	v_call	j_call	cdr3_aa	cdr3_nt
many	-	TRBV4-1	TRBJ2-7	CASSQGRGTYEQYF	TGCGCCAGCAGCCAAGGCAGGGGTACGTACGAGCAGTACTTC
many	-	TRBV3-1	TRBJ2-7	CASSRTALSYEQYF	TGTGCCAGCAGCCGGACAGCCCTCTCCTACGAGCAGTACTTC
-	-	TRBV7-9	TRBJ2-2	CASRGGKVGELFF	TGTGCCAGCAGAGGGGGGAAGGTCGGGGAGCTGTTTTTT
many	-	TRBV30	TRBJ1-2	CAWSPRAGRSYGYTF	TGTGCCTGGAGTCCCCGCGCAGGTCGGTCCTATGGCTACACCTTC
many	TRBD1	TRBV28	TRBJ1-6	CASSFQGARNSPLHF	TGTGCCAGCAGTTTCCAGGGGGCAAGAAATTCACCCCTCCACTTT
-	TRBD2	TRBV20-1	TRBJ2-2	CSARSRLAGPNTGELFF	TGCAGTGCTAGAAGTCGACTAGCGGGACCGAACACCGGGGAGCTGTTTTTT
many	-	TRBV6-1	TRBJ2-3	CASAINSYTDTQYF	TGTGCCAGCGCTATCAACAGTTACACAGATACGCAGTATTTT
many	TRBD2	TRBV5-1	TRBJ2-7	CASSLNSGDSYEQYF	TGCGCCAGCAGCCTGAATAGCGGGGATTCCTACGAGCAGTACTTC
-	TRBD1	TRBV6-2/TRBV6-3	TRBJ1-1	CASTIDRANTEAFF	TGTGCCAGCACTATAGACAGGGCGAACACTGAAGCTTTCTTT
few	-	TRBV9	TRBJ2-7	CASSVGTGDFYEQYF	TGTGCCAGCAGCGTAGGGACCGGGGACTTCTACGAGCAGTACTTC
many	-	TRBV12-3/TRBV12-4	TRBJ1-1	CASSLIFREAFF	TGTGCCAGCAGTTTAATTTTTCGTGAAGCTTTCTTT
many	TRBD1	TRBV9	TRBJ2-3	CASSVRGQGDTQYF	TGTGCCAGCAGCGTACGGGGACAGGGGGATACGCAGTATTTT
many	-	TRBV24-1	TRBJ2-1	CATSGSGLYNEQFF	TGTGCCACCAGTGGCAGCGGGCTCTACAATGAGCAGTTCTTC
few	TRBD1	TRBV4-1	TRBJ2-3	CASSQTGGRDTQYF	TGCGCCAGCAGCCAAACAGGGGGGAGAGATACGCAGTATTTT
many	TRBD2	TRBV7-9	TRBJ2-1	CASSVQLAGGGNEQFF	TGTGCCAGCAGCGTACAACTAGCGGGAGGCGGGAATGAGCAGTTCTTC
many	TRBD1	TRBV19	TRBJ1-4	CASSILQGASEKLFF	TGTGCCAGTAGTATCCTACAGGGGGCCAGTGAAAAACTGTTTTTT
few	-	TRBV5-8	TRBJ1-4	CASSFRDGANEKLFF	TGTGCCAGCAGCTTCCGGGACGGAGCTAATGAAAAACTGTTTTTT